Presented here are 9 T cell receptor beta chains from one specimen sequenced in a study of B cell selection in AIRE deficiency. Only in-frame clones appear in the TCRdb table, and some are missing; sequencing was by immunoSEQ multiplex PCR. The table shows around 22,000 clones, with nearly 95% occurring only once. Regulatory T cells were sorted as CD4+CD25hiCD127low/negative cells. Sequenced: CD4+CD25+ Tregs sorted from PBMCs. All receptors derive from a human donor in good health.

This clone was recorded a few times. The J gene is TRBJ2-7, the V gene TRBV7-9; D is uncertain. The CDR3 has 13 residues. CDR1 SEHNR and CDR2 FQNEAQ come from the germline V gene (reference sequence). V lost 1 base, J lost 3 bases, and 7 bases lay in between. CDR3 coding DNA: TGTGCCAGCAGCTTAGTACCAGGCTACGAGCAGTACTTC. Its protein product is CASSLVPGYEQYF. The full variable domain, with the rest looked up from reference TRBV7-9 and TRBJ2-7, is DTGVSQNPRHKITKRGQNVTFRCDPISEHNRLYWYRQTLGQGPEFLTYFQNEAQLEKSRLLSDRFSAERPKGSFSTLEIQRTEQGDSAMYLCASSLVPGYEQYFGPGTRLTVT.

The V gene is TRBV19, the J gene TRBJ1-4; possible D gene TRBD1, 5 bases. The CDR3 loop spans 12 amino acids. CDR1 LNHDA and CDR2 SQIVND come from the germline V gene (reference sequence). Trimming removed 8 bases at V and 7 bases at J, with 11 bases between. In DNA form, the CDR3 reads TGTGCCAGTGGGGTGAGGGGTGAAAAACTGTTTTTT. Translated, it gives CASGVRGEKLFF.

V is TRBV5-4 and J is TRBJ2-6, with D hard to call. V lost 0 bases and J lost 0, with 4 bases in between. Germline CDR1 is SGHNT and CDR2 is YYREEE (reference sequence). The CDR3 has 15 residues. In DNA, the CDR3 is TGTGCCAGCAGCTTGGGCGGCTCTGGGGCCAACGTCCTGACTTTC. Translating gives CASSLGGSGANVLTF.

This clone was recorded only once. The CDR3 bases are TGTGCCAGCAGCTTGGCCTGGGCAGGGCGGGACAGAGGCTACACCTTC. Its protein is CASSLAWAGRDRGYTF. The chain recombines TRBV5-8 with TRBJ1-2, with TRBD1 matching 7 bases. The V segment lost 0 bases and the J segment 8 bases; nucleotides outside the gene matches: 13. CDR1 SGHTS and CDR2 YDEGEE come from the germline V gene. The CDR3 spans 16 residues.

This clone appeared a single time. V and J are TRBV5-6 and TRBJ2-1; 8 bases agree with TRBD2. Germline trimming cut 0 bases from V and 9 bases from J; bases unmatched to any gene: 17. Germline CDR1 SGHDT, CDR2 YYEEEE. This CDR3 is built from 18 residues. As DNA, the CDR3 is TGTGCCAGCAGCTTGGCCGTAGCGGGAATTCAACTGACGGGTGAGCAGTTCTTC. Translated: CASSLAVAGIQLTGEQFF.

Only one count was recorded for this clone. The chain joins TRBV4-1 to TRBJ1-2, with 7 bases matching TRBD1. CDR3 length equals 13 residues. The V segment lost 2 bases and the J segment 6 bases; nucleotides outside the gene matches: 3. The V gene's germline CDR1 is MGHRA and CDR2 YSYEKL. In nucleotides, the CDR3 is TGCGCCAGCAGCCAATATACAGGGGATGGCTACACCTTC. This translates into CASSQYTGDGYTF.

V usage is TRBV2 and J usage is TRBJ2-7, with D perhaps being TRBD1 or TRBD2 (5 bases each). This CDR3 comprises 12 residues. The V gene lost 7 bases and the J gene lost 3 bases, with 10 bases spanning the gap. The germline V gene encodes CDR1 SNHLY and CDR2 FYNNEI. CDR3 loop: CASMRDGYEQYF. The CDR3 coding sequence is TGTGCCAGCATGAGGGACGGCTACGAGCAGTACTTC.

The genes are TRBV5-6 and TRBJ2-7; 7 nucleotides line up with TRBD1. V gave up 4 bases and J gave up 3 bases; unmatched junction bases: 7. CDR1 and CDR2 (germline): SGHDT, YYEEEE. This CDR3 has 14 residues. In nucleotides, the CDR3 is TGTGCCAGCAGCCGCCGGACAGGACACTACGAGCAGTACTTC. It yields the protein CASSRRTGHYEQYF.

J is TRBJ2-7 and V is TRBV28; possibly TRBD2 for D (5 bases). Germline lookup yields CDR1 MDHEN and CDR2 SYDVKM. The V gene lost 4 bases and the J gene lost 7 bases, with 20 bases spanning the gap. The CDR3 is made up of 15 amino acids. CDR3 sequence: CASSSYSLGSGEQYF. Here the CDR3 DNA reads TGTGCCAGCAGTTCATACTCCTTGGGTTCGGGGGAGCAGTACTTC.